This is a list of T cell receptor beta chains from one sample in a study of T cells in localized non-small cell lung cancer. The data were produced by immunoSEQ multiplex PCR, yet TCRdb's version contains in-frame clones alone and is incomplete. The sample has more than 30,000 clones, over 75% seen once; the top ten hold around 4%. This sample comprised peripheral blood mononuclear cells, obtained before any cancer treatment. These receptors all stem from a woman aged 40-69 years with stage III lung adenocarcinoma. The CDR3 runs from the conserved cysteine through the conserved F or W. Each record gives: V gene, CDR3 length, J gene, D gene, clone size, CDR3 protein, CDR3 DNA. D genes are given only for firm matches. Not every row has a clone size; where given, it reads once, few, many or a size class.

TRBV5-1,17,TRBJ2-5,-,-,CASSLEPGDLGGETQYF,TGCGCCAGCAGCTTGGAACCGGGTGACTTGGGTGGCGAGACCCAGTACTTC
TRBV6-1,16,TRBJ1-5,-,-,CASSDKWRWSNQPQHF,TGTGCCAGCAGTGACAAGTGGCGGTGGAGCAATCAGCCCCAGCATTTT
TRBV27,15,TRBJ1-4,-,-,CASSSLGPPEEKLFF,TGTGCCAGCAGTTCCTTGGGACCCCCCGAGGAAAAACTGTTTTTT
TRBV7-2,13,TRBJ2-7,-,-,CASSLGGVDEQYF,TGTGCCAGCAGCCTAGGTGGGGTTGACGAGCAGTACTTC
TRBV15,14,TRBJ1-1,-,-,CATSRDPGRTEAFF,TGTGCCACCAGCAGAGATCCAGGGCGGACTGAAGCTTTCTTT
TRBV6-6,14,TRBJ2-2,-,-,CASSYWKVTGELFF,TGTGCCAGCAGTTACTGGAAGGTCACCGGGGAGCTGTTTTTT
TRBV7-2,15,TRBJ2-3,-,once,CASSSRRGGADTQYF,TGTGCCAGCAGCTCCAGGCGAGGGGGAGCAGATACGCAGTATTTT
TRBV6-4,15,TRBJ2-3,TRBD2,-,CASSASGGATDTQYF,TGTGCCAGCAGTGCCAGCGGGGGGGCCACAGATACGCAGTATTTT
TRBV5-1,14,TRBJ2-2,TRBD2,-,CASRTSGGSRELFF,TGCGCCAGCAGGACTAGCGGGGGGTCCCGAGAGCTGTTTTTT
TRBV28,15,TRBJ1-4,-,-,CASSLAHERGEKLFF,TGTGCCAGCAGTTTAGCGCACGAACGGGGGGAAAAACTGTTTTTT
TRBV6-1,14,TRBJ2-7,TRBD2,-,CASSGEGPTYEQYF,TGTGCCAGCAGTGGGGAGGGTCCGACCTACGAGCAGTACTTC
TRBV9,14,TRBJ2-7,-,-,CASSVAVQVGEQYF,TGTGCCAGCAGCGTAGCTGTGCAGGTAGGCGAGCAGTACTTC
TRBV25-1,16,TRBJ2-2,-,-,CASSAASLGNTGELFF,TGTGCCAGCAGTGCTGCAAGTCTAGGGAACACCGGGGAGCTGTTTTTT
TRBV28,14,TRBJ1-5,TRBD1,-,CASTPHRGGQPQHF,TGTGCCAGCACCCCCCACAGGGGAGGTCAGCCCCAGCATTTT
TRBV9,15,TRBJ1-6,-,-,CASSPMDTVNSPLHF,TGTGCCAGCAGCCCGATGGACACTGTAAATTCACCCCTCCACTTT
TRBV7-9,13,TRBJ1-6,-,-,CASSGIANSPLHF,TGTGCCAGCAGTGGTATAGCTAACTCACCCCTCCACTTT
TRBV29-1,15,TRBJ2-3,-,-,CSVVGRGLGTDTQYF,TGCAGCGTGGTGGGGCGAGGGCTTGGCACAGATACGCAGTATTTT
TRBV11-1,12,TRBJ2-1,-,few,CASSLDRNEQFF,TGTGCCAGCAGCTTAGACAGGAATGAGCAGTTCTTC
TRBV6-5,12,TRBJ1-2,-,-,CASSYRSKGYTF,TGTGCCAGCAGTTACAGGTCTAAAGGCTACACCTTC
TRBV19,15,TRBJ1-4,-,-,CASSSLHPLNEKLFF,TGTGCCAGTAGTAGCCTACATCCACTAAATGAAAAACTGTTTTTT
TRBV6-5,15,TRBJ2-1,TRBD1,-,CASSRRDRGQFEQFF,TGTGCCAGCAGTCGCCGGGACAGGGGGCAATTCGAGCAGTTCTTC
TRBV6-5,14,TRBJ2-3,TRBD2,-,CASSQPGLGGVQYF,TGTGCCAGCAGCCAACCGGGACTAGGAGGGGTGCAGTATTTT
TRBV5-1,15,TRBJ2-3,TRBD2,-,CASRGLAGNTDTQYF,TGCGCCAGCCGGGGACTAGCGGGTAACACAGATACGCAGTATTTT
TRBV19,15,TRBJ2-3,TRBD1,-,CASSDRGRSTDTQYF,TGTGCCAGTAGCGACAGGGGAAGAAGCACAGATACGCAGTATTTT
TRBV9,15,TRBJ2-3,-,-,CASSVGPTSTDTQYF,TGTGCCAGCAGCGTAGGACCGACTAGCACAGATACGCAGTATTTT
TRBV7-2,13,TRBJ2-2,-,-,CASSITNTGELFF,TGTGCCAGCAGTATCACAAACACCGGGGAGCTGTTTTTT
TRBV5-1,14,TRBJ2-7,TRBD1,-,CASSAQGPSYEQYF,TGCGCCAGCAGCGCACAGGGGCCCTCCTACGAGCAGTACTTC
TRBV19,13,TRBJ2-5,-,-,CASSINLPGAQYF,TGTGCCAGTAGTATTAACCTTCCCGGGGCCCAGTACTTC
TRBV6-6,15,TRBJ2-7,TRBD2,-,CASSYSGQGLNEQYF,TGTGCCAGCAGTTACTCAGGGCAGGGACTAAACGAGCAGTACTTC
TRBV12-2,19,TRBJ1-1,-,-,CASRSMHWDRRRSNTEAFF,TGTGCAAGTCGCTCGATGCATTGGGACAGGCGACGATCGAACACTGAAGCTTTCTTT
TRBV30,14,TRBJ2-5,-,-,CAWEGTGHMETQYF,TGTGCCTGGGAAGGCACAGGCCATATGGAGACCCAGTACTTC
TRBV7-7,13,TRBJ2-3,TRBD2,-,CASSLGPSGSQYF,TGTGCTAGCAGCTTAGGTCCTAGCGGGAGTCAGTATTTT
TRBV4-2,13,TRBJ2-2,-,-,CASSPLEPGELFF,TGTGCCAGCAGCCCTCTAGAACCCGGGGAGCTGTTTTTT
TRBV7-2,14,TRBJ2-5,TRBD2,-,CASSLERGLETQYF,TGTGCCAGCAGCTTAGAGCGGGGACTGGAGACCCAGTACTTC
TRBV2,15,TRBJ1-1,TRBD1,-,CASRARDRVYTEAFF,TGTGCCAGCAGGGCGAGGGACAGGGTGTACACTGAAGCTTTCTTT
TRBV28,16,TRBJ1-3,-,-,CASSSGTDSSGNTIYF,TGTGCCAGCAGTTCCGGGACCGATAGCTCTGGAAACACCATATATTTT
TRBV6-6,15,TRBJ2-2,TRBD1,-,CASSYLGQGGGELFF,TGTGCCAGCAGTTACCTGGGACAGGGAGGCGGGGAGCTGTTTTTT
TRBV6-5,16,TRBJ1-3,-,-,CASSYSPGLSGNTIYF,TGTGCCAGCAGTTACTCCCCGGGACTTTCTGGAAACACCATATATTTT
TRBV5-1,14,TRBJ2-3,-,-,CASSPGMGTDTQYF,TGCGCCAGCAGCCCGGGGATGGGCACAGATACGCAGTATTTT
TRBV30,13,TRBJ2-7,-,-,CAWSRGTMVEQYF,TGTGCCTGGAGTAGAGGTACAATGGTCGAGCAGTACTTC
TRBV21-1,18,TRBJ1-4,-,-,CASSTMQIIRGVNEKLFF,TGTGCCAGCAGCACAATGCAAATAATTCGGGGGGTTAATGAAAAACTGTTTTTT
TRBV7-3,13,TRBJ1-1,-,once,CASSLVPNTEAFF,TGTGCCAGCAGCTTAGTTCCGAACACTGAAGCTTTCTTT
TRBV11-2,15,TRBJ2-2,-,once,CASSLGPGNTGELFF,TGTGCCAGCAGCTTAGGTCCGGGGAACACCGGGGAGCTGTTTTTT
TRBV5-4,14,TRBJ2-5,-,once,CASSLGQRQETQYF,TGTGCCAGCAGCTTGGGACAACGCCAAGAGACCCAGTACTTC
TRBV18,15,TRBJ2-3,-,-,CASSPGRPGTDTQYF,TGTGCCAGCTCACCTGGAAGACCAGGCACAGATACGCAGTATTTT
TRBV30,12,TRBJ2-5,-,-,CAWSTSRETQYF,TGTGCCTGGAGTACCTCCAGGGAGACCCAGTACTTC
TRBV7-9,13,TRBJ1-5,-,-,CASSPHGNQPQHF,TGTGCCAGCAGCCCCCATGGCAATCAGCCCCAGCATTTT
TRBV7-2,17,TRBJ1-2,-,-,CASSLALGGLFNYGYTF,TGTGCCAGCAGCTTAGCGCTGGGAGGGCTCTTCAACTATGGCTACACCTTC
TRBV6-5,15,TRBJ2-7,TRBD2,-,CASSPRIAGGYEQYF,TGTGCCAGCAGCCCCCGGATAGCGGGAGGGTACGAGCAGTACTTC
TRBV28,16,TRBJ1-2,-,once,CASRPPNRETRYGYTF,TGTGCCAGCAGGCCCCCAAACCGGGAGACCCGCTATGGCTACACCTTC
TRBV30,13,TRBJ1-2,-,once,CAWSKGAAFGYTF,TGTGCCTGGAGTAAAGGGGCAGCTTTTGGCTACACCTTC
TRBV2,16,TRBJ1-3,-,-,CASLKGSAFSGNTIYF,TGTGCCAGCCTCAAAGGCAGCGCGTTCTCTGGAAACACCATATATTTT
TRBV6-4,13,TRBJ2-2,-,-,CASSGQNTGELFF,TGTGCCAGCAGTGGCCAGAACACCGGGGAGCTGTTTTTT
TRBV19,17,TRBJ1-5,-,-,CASSMKGHPFGYQPQHF,TGTGCCAGTAGTATGAAGGGACACCCTTTTGGTTATCAGCCCCAGCATTTT
TRBV9,15,TRBJ2-1,-,-,CASSVGATSYNEQFF,TGTGCCAGCAGCGTAGGGGCCACCTCCTACAATGAGCAGTTCTTC
TRBV4-3,14,TRBJ2-7,-,-,CASSQDASSYEQYF,TGCGCCAGCAGCCAAGACGCAAGCTCCTACGAGCAGTACTTC
TRBV18,17,TRBJ1-4,TRBD1,few,CASSPPNSGTGGEKLFF,TGTGCCAGCTCACCACCTAATTCCGGGACAGGAGGCGAAAAACTGTTTTTT